This T cell receptor (beta chain) was captured by sequencing in a study of PD-L1 blockade in urothelial cancer. Across the study: Administration of atezolizumab to patients began around 2014, at 1,200 mg intravenously every 3 weeks.

Time point denoted: pretreatment peripheral blood. Produced via immunoSEQ multiplex PCR; TCRdb's table is partial and in-frame only. Here the sample spans tens of thousands of clones, around 89% being singletons. Trimming shortened V by 1 base and J by 4 bases, and 8 bases separated the two germline ends. Per the germline V gene, CDR1 is SGHNT and CDR2 is YYREEE (reference sequence). The CDR3 sequence is 13 residues long. This receptor was obtained from a man in his 60s with urothelial cancer. The chain links TRBV5-4 to TRBJ2-5; D perhaps matches TRBD1 (6 bases). The material was PBMCs, obtained around atezolizumab (anti-PD-L1) treatment. The CDR3 region is CASSLLGGETQYF. CDR3 nucleotides: TGTGCCAGCAGCTTGTTAGGGGGAGAGACCCAGTACTTC.